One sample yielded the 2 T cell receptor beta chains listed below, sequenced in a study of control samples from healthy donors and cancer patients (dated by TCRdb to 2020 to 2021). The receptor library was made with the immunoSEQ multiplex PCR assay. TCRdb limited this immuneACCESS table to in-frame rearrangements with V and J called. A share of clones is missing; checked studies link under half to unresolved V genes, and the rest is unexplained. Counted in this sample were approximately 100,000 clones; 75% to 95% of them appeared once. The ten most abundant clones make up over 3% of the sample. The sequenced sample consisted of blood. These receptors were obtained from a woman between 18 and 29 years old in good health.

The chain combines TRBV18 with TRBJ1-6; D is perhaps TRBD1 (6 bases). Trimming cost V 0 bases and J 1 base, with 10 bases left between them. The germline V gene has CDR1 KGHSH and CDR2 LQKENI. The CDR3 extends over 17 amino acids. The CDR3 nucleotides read TGTGCCAGCTCACCACCAGGAGGGGGATCCTATAATTCACCCCTCCACTTT. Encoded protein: CASSPPGGGSYNSPLHF.

In nucleotides, the CDR3 is TGTGCCAGCAGTTCTGGGGGCCAAACCACCTACGAGCAGTACTTC. Translated: CASSSGGQTTYEQYF. The chain joins TRBV27 to TRBJ2-7; maybe TRBD1 (6 bases). The CDR3 covers 15 residues. Per germline, CDR1 MNHEY and CDR2 SMNVEV (reference sequence). Trimming removed 4 bases from V and 2 bases from J, with 15 bases in between.